This entry concerns a single T cell receptor beta chain. Its antigen remains unidentified. Documented treatment: approximately nine-day PBMC culture with coronavirus spike peptide pools or control peptides (ViraFEST assay). At the Johns Hopkins FTIC core, DNA taken from cultured CD4+ T cells was sequenced by way of the Oncomine TCR Beta short-read assay. TCRdb processed the PCR reads anew with MiXCR; each CDR3 protein has one entry. The sample shows approximately 16,000 distinct CDR3 sequences, roughly two fifths of them seen only once. The sample belongs to a study of vaccination and CD4 T cells after COVID-19. Background on the study: Stimulation of cells relied on overlapping spike peptides derived from SARS-CoV-2, HCoV-NL63, HCoV-OC43 and HCoV-229E.

The junction had 9 bases not matched to a gene; V was cut back by 3 bases and J by 8 bases. This CDR3 spans 15 amino acids. Germline CDR1 reads SGHAT; CDR2 reads FQDESV (reference sequence). The genes are TRBV11-1 and TRBJ2-1; TRBD1 matches at 8 bases. This clonotype was obtained from a human donor who had recovered from COVID-19. Material for sequencing was CD4+ T cells from blood, cultured in vitro. CDR3 sequence (DNA): TGTGCCAGCAGCTTGGACAGGGAAGCTTTCGATGAGCAGTTCTTC. This encodes CASSLDREAFDEQFF.